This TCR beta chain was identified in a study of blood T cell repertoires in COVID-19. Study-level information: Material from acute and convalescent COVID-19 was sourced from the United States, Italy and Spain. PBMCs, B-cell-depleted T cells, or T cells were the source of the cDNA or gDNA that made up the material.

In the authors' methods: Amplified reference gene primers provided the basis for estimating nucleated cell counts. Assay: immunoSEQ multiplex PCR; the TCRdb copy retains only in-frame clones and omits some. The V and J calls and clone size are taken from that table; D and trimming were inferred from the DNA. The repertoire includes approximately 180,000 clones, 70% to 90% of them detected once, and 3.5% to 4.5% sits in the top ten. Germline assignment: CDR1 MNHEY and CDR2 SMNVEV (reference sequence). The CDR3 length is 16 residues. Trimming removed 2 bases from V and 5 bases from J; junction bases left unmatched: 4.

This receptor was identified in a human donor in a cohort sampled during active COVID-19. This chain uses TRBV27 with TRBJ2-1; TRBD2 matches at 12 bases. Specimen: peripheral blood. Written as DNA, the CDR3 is TGTGCCAGCAGTTTAGAGGGGACTAGCGGGCACAATGAGCAGTTCTTC. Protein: CASSLEGTSGHNEQFF.